Below are 5 T cell receptor beta chains sequenced from a single sample in a study of blood T cell repertoires in COVID-19 (TCRdb year 2020). The library was generated by the immunoSEQ multiplex PCR assay. TCRdb mirrors the immuneACCESS table, restricted to in-frame sequences. Some clones are absent from its copies; in checked studies, under half trace to an unresolved V gene, and the reason for the others is unknown. The sample table contains roughly 250,000 clones; only one count was recorded for roughly 84% of them. The ten largest clones represent approximately 7% of the sample. Sequenced sample: peripheral blood. These receptor sequences come from a woman aged 50 to 60 with acute or convalescent COVID-19.

The chain recombines TRBV19 with TRBJ1-6; D may be TRBD1 (6 bases). Germline lookup yields CDR1 LNHDA and CDR2 SQIVND (reference sequence). The CDR3 has 13 amino acids. Trimming cost V 8 bases and J 5 bases, with 10 bases left between them. The CDR3 coding sequence is TGTGCCAGTTCTACAGGGAATAATTCACCCCTCCACTTT. Its protein is CASSTGNNSPLHF.

There are many counts of this clone. The chain recombines TRBV4-1 with TRBJ2-2; 10 nucleotides align to TRBD2. The CDR3 extends over 18 amino acids. Trimming at V came to 4 bases and at J to 4 bases, leaving 12 bases not matched to a gene. Germline V gene sequence: CDR1 MGHRA, CDR2 YSYEKL. The CDR3 nucleotides are TGCGCCAGCAGCCTTTGGGCTAGCGGGGGTGAGGGCACCGGGGAGCTGTTTTTT. This translates into CASSLWASGGEGTGELFF.

As to this clone: The sample contains more than one DNA sequence encoding this CDR3. The J gene is TRBJ1-1, the V gene TRBV6-5; TRBD1 aligns across 7 bases. V was pared by 10 bases and J by 2 bases, with 7 bases of the junction left unmatched. CDR1 and CDR2 (germline): MNHEY, SVGAGI. CDR3 length equals 13 residues. The CDR3 loop reads CATTGTVNTEAFF. The DNA of the CDR3 is TGTGCCACTACCGGGACAGTTAACACTGAAGCTTTCTTT.

The chain is built from TRBV6-2 or TRBV6-3 and TRBJ2-7; D gene uncertain. V lost 2 bases to trimming and J lost 5 bases, with 7 bases between them. The CDR3 contains 12 residues. Germline V gene data show CDR1 as MNHEY and CDR2 as SVGEGT. CDR3 region: CASSYPVHEQYF. Written as DNA, the CDR3 is TGTGCCAGCAGTTACCCAGTCCACGAGCAGTACTTC.

Written as DNA, the CDR3 is TGTGCCAGCAGCCCTCCCGGGACAGGCTATGGCTACACCTTC. Its protein product is CASSPPGTGYGYTF. The chain uses TRBV11-2 and TRBJ1-2; 8 bases line up with TRBD1. V lost 5 bases to trimming and J lost 4 bases; unmatched junction nucleotides: 6. Germline V gene data show CDR1 as SGHAT and CDR2 as FQNNGV. This CDR3 has 14 amino acids.